Listed below are T cell receptor beta chains from one sample, sequenced in a study of blood T cell repertoires in COVID-19. Sequencing was performed with immunoSEQ multiplex PCR; in TCRdb, only in-frame clones are kept and a portion is missing. The sample contains fewer than 300,000 clones, roughly nine tenths of which appear only once. Sample: peripheral blood. These receptor sequences come from a woman aged 25 to 39 with COVID-19, enrolled during active disease. Each CDR3 is given with its conserved first and last residue.

TRBV6-5	TRBJ1-2	CASSRTGSNYGYTF
TRBV19	TRBJ2-7	CASRATLAGSYEQYF
TRBV9	TRBJ1-1	CASSVDTQNTEAFF
TRBV7-9	TRBJ1-2	CASSPQGPHYGYTF
TRBV6-5	TRBJ1-1	CASSYSRDRVNTEAFF
TRBV13	TRBJ2-3	CASSFRDRDTDTQYF
TRBV5-4	TRBJ1-1	CASSLRDRGPTEAFF
TRBV25-1	TRBJ2-1	CASSGQGIYNEQFF
TRBV1	TRBJ2-5	CTSSQAGRLAGVQETQYF
TRBV19	TRBJ2-5	CATTTSGRETQYF
TRBV18	TRBJ1-1	CASSPGLGGAEAFF
TRBV7-7	TRBJ2-1	CASSLDWAPFYNEQFF
TRBV19	TRBJ2-1	CASSVGLAGRIPHNEQFF
TRBV5-1	TRBJ1-2	CASSLAMEAGGYTF
TRBV4-2	TRBJ2-3	CASSQGLASTDTQYF
TRBV27	TRBJ1-1	CASSYQGQINTEAFF
TRBV19	TRBJ2-7	CASSISGSGTTYEQYF
TRBV18	TRBJ2-1	CASSPPSGATYNEQFF
TRBV27	TRBJ2-3	CASRPPGGADTQYF
TRBV3-1/TRBV3-2	TRBJ2-1	CASSRTDNEQFF
TRBV28	TRBJ1-5	CASSYRPGQGNQPQHF
TRBV6-5	TRBJ2-2	CATFNTGELFF
TRBV2	TRBJ1-5	CASRPTASNQPQHF
TRBV5-1	TRBJ2-7	CASSPKRDTSSYEQYF
TRBV7-9	TRBJ1-2	CASSEIRGQGRYGYTF
TRBV7-9	TRBJ1-1	CASSVSGTEAFF
TRBV28	TRBJ1-2	CASGRDRDYGYTF
TRBV28	TRBJ1-4	CATESWASNNEKLFF
TRBV28	TRBJ2-5	CASRQAGGQETQYF
TRBV29-1	TRBJ1-1	CSADTGGDGTEAFF
TRBV30	TRBJ2-1	CAWGPYNEQFF
TRBV5-4	TRBJ1-2	CASSLLAGARGYTF
TRBV2	TRBJ2-7	CASSETFLTSYEQYF
TRBV28	TRBJ2-7	CASSLLGTGVYEQYF
TRBV6-5	TRBJ2-1	CANLAGHRNNEQFF
TRBV6-5	TRBJ2-5	CASRADGQETQYF
TRBV5-5	TRBJ1-5	CASSLGGGRTPIRNQPQHF
TRBV3-1/TRBV3-2	TRBJ2-1	CASSQDVALPRGQFF
TRBV6-1	TRBJ1-4	CASSEESGVLEKLFF
TRBV11-2	TRBJ1-1	CASSPSGGTEAFF
TRBV12-5	TRBJ2-1	CASNPSGSSYNEQFF
TRBV19	TRBJ1-5	CASSGTGDRYQPQHF
TRBV6-1	TRBJ1-6	CASSEEDRPISPLHF
TRBV6-2/TRBV6-3	TRBJ2-5	CASSYLRVGETQYF
TRBV5-4	TRBJ1-6	CASSTDQGTRGSPLHF
TRBV6-2/TRBV6-3	TRBJ1-1	CASSYGGAGGTEAFF
TRBV18	TRBJ1-1	CASSPDRLSNTEAFF
TRBV19	TRBJ2-1	CASSAQLAGFGNEQFF
TRBV10-3	TRBJ2-2	CAIPKVENTGELFF
TRBV5-5	TRBJ1-1	CASSSFTGTEAFF
TRBV6-5	TRBJ2-7	CASMSRGSSYEQYF
TRBV5-1	TRBJ2-2	CASSLVVGTGGAGELFF
TRBV5-5	TRBJ2-6	CASSSQGAYTSGANVLTF
TRBV9	TRBJ1-5	CASSVDGGDNQPQHF
TRBV5-1	TRBJ1-6	CASSLSVTGPNNSPLHF
TRBV3-1/TRBV3-2	TRBJ2-1	CASSQDMRGQGNNEQFF
TRBV2	TRBJ1-2	CASSGTTGDNYGYTF
TRBV3-1/TRBV3-2	TRBJ1-1	CASSLQGGTEAFF
TRBV5-1	TRBJ1-5	CASSLEGPGQPQHF